These 8 T cell receptor beta chains originate from one sample sequenced in a study of glioma-infiltrating T cells after dendritic cell vaccination. Here immunoSEQ multiplex PCR was the method, and the copy in TCRdb shows in-frame clones only, minus some. The sample includes almost 65,000 clones, 75% to 85% of them seen just once. The specimen comprised blood, sampled before dendritic cell vaccination. The source of these receptors is a human donor with glioblastoma.

This chain joins TRBV28 and TRBJ1-1; possible D gene TRBD1, 6 bases. V gave up 4 bases and J gave up 4 bases, with 28 bases separating them. This CDR3 region has 19 residues. Germline CDR1 MDHEN, CDR2 SYDVKM. CDR3 region: CASSYSQDHWDKEFTEAFF. CDR3 DNA sequence: TGTGCCAGCAGTTACTCACAGGACCATTGGGACAAAGAATTCACTGAAGCTTTCTTT.

The count of this clone is one. The chain carries TRBV5-1 and TRBJ1-2, with D unclear. The CDR3 runs to 13 residues. V dropped 1 base and J dropped 2 bases, with 6 bases sitting between them. CDR1 is SGHRS and CDR2 is YFSETQ in the germline V gene. Here the CDR3 DNA reads TGCGCCAGCAGCTTGACAGACAACTATGGCTACACCTTC. It translates to CASSLTDNYGYTF. Drawing the rest from reference TRBV5-1 and TRBJ1-2, the complete variable domain is KAGVTQTPRYLIKTRGQQVTLSCSPISGHRSVSWYQQTPGQGLQFLFEYFSETQRNKGNFPGRFSGRQFSNSRSEMNVSTLELGDSALYLCASSLTDNYGYTFGSGTRLTVV.

The chain employs TRBV6-5 and TRBJ2-2, with D perhaps matching TRBD1 (6 bases). V lost 7 bases and J 5 bases, leaving 14 bases between the germline ends. The germline CDR1 and CDR2 sequences are MNHEY and SVGAGI. This CDR3 is 14 amino acids long. CDR3 sequence reads: CASKGRGVTGELFF. Here the CDR3 DNA reads TGTGCCAGCAAAGGCAGGGGAGTAACCGGGGAGCTGTTTTTT.

CDR3 amino acids: CAREGTGWEQYF. The CDR3 DNA is TGTGCCAGGGAAGGGACAGGCTGGGAGCAGTACTTC. The chain is built from TRBV7-8 and TRBJ2-7; 8 nucleotides agree with TRBD1. This CDR3 comprises 12 residues. Germline CDR1 SGHVS, CDR2 FQNEAQ. V lost 9 bases, J lost 7 bases, and 8 bases stayed unmatched. Together with reference TRBV7-8 and TRBJ2-7, the CDR3 gives the full variable domain: GAGVSQSPRYKVAKRGQDVALRCDPISGHVSLFWYQQALGQGPEFLTYFQNEAQLDKSGLPSDRFFAERPEGSVSTLKIQRTQQEDSAVYLCAREGTGWEQYFGPGTRLTVT.

The chain combines TRBV19 with TRBJ2-1; TRBD2 matches 9 bases. CDR1 is LNHDA, CDR2 SQIVND, per germline (reference sequence). V was pared by 10 bases and J by 8 bases, with 18 bases of the junction left unmatched. The CDR3 sequence is 16 residues long. The CDR3 nucleotides are TGTGCCATCCCGACTGAACAGGAGGGACTAGCACATGAGCAGTTCTTC. This translates into CAIPTEQEGLAHEQFF.

This sequence joins TRBV5-1 and TRBJ2-7, with 10 bases lining up with TRBD1. Germline assignment: CDR1 SGHRS and CDR2 YFSETQ. CDR3 length equals 14 residues. Trimming took 0 bases from V and 3 from J; bases not matched to a gene: 0. In DNA, the CDR3 is TGCGCCAGCAGCTTGGGGACAGGGGGCTACGAGCAGTACTTC. Protein: CASSLGTGGYEQYF.

The chain links TRBV5-5 to TRBJ2-3; 12 bases agree with TRBD2. This CDR3 is 13 amino acids long. Germline lookup yields CDR1 SGHKS and CDR2 YYEKEE (reference sequence). The V and J ends lost 6 bases and 6 bases, in that order; junction bases with no gene match: 2. The CDR3 loop reads CASKTSGGDTQYF. The CDR3 bases are TGTGCCAGCAAAACTAGCGGGGGGGATACGCAGTATTTT. Complete variable domain (other parts from reference TRBV5-5 and TRBJ2-3): DAGVTQSPTHLIKTRGQQVTLRCSPISGHKSVSWYQQVLGQGPQFIFQYYEKEERGRGNFPDRFSARQFPNYSSELNVNALLLGDSALYLCASKTSGGDTQYFGPGTRLTVL.

This chain connects TRBV28 to TRBJ2-2, with D tentatively TRBD2 (5 bases). Germline-derived CDR1 and CDR2 are MDHEN and SYDVKM. The CDR3 is made up of 16 amino acids. V was cut by 3 bases and J by 4 bases, with 15 bases left in between. The CDR3 nucleotides read TGTGCCAGCAGTTTGCCGCGAACGGGGTCCACCGGGGAGCTGTTTTTT. Translating gives CASSLPRTGSTGELFF.